The 21 T cell receptor beta chains in this list originate from one sample, sequenced in a study of blood T cell repertoires in COVID-19. Data came from immunoSEQ multiplex PCR; TCRdb stores just in-frame clones and leaves some out. This table has approximately 82,000 clones, roughly four fifths appearing once. The sample was peripheral blood. All receptors come from a man aged 45-65 years with active or convalescent COVID-19.

Details on this clone: Other DNA sequences from this sample encode an identical CDR3 as well. The rearrangement uses TRBV28 and TRBJ1-5, with 7 bases lining up with TRBD1. There are 14 residues in the CDR3. The V and J ends lost 5 bases and 2 bases, in that order; junction bases with no gene match: 3. Germline V gene lookup returns CDR1 MDHEN and CDR2 SYDVKM. CDR3 in amino acids: CASSGTGGNQPQHF. CDR3 DNA: TGTGCCAGCAGTGGAACAGGGGGCAATCAGCCCCAGCATTTT.

The chain links TRBV28 to TRBJ2-5, with D perhaps matching TRBD1 (5 bases). V was cut by 4 bases and J by 5 bases, with 11 bases left in between. Per the germline V gene, CDR1 is MDHEN and CDR2 is SYDVKM. The CDR3 consists of 13 residues. The CDR3 coding sequence is TGTGCCAGCAGTTCAGGGATGCCGGAGACCCAGTACTTC. Protein product: CASSSGMPETQYF.

The chain carries TRBV9 and TRBJ2-2; the match to TRBD2 covers 12 bases. V dropped 4 bases and J dropped 3; count of bases not matched to a gene: 4. Germline CDR1 reads SGDLS; CDR2 reads YYNGEE. This CDR3 is 16 amino acids long. The chain's CDR3 is CASSPRLAGDTGELFF. The CDR3 nucleotides read TGTGCCAGCAGCCCACGACTAGCGGGGGACACCGGGGAGCTGTTTTTT. The full variable domain, rest sourced from reference TRBV9 and TRBJ2-2, is DSGVTQTPKHLITATGQRVTLRCSPRSGDLSVYWYQQSLDQGLQFLIQYYNGEERAKGNILERFSAQQFPDLHSELNLSSLELGDSALYFCASSPRLAGDTGELFFGEGSRLTVL.

The genes are TRBV2 and TRBJ2-5, with 14 bases aligning to TRBD2. The germline V gene has CDR1 SNHLY and CDR2 FYNNEI. CDR3 length equals 16 residues. Losses at the gene ends were 2 bases for V and 4 bases for J; bases not matched to a gene: 3. The CDR3 loop reads CASSELGLAGVETQYF. The CDR3 DNA reads as TGTGCCAGCAGTGAACTGGGACTAGCGGGGGTAGAGACCCAGTACTTC.

The CDR3 sequence is CASSQDAGQGAYEQYV. CDR3 DNA: TGTGCCAGCAGCCAAGATGCGGGACAGGGGGCTTACGAGCAGTACGTC. The chain carries TRBV14 and TRBJ2-7, with 12 bases fitting TRBD1. This CDR3 contains 16 residues. J gave up 4 bases and V 0 bases, and 4 bases lay outside the gene matches. Germline V gene data show CDR1 as SGHDN and CDR2 as FVKESK.

V usage is TRBV12-3 or TRBV12-4 and J usage is TRBJ1-3; no firm D call. This CDR3 is built from 11 residues. Trimming stripped 7 bases from V and 4 bases from J, with 5 bases between. CDR3 in amino acids: CASTSGNTIYF. For the CDR3, the DNA is TGTGCCAGCACTTCCGGAAACACCATATATTTT.

This clone was detected a few times. Distinct nucleotide sequences in the sample also encode this CDR3. The chain uses TRBV28 and TRBJ1-2; D is undetermined. CDR3 length equals 13 residues. Germline CDR1 is MDHEN and CDR2 is SYDVKM. V shed 1 base and J shed 8 bases, with 11 bases lying between them. CDR3 residues: CASSLSPVGGYTF. For the CDR3, the DNA is TGTGCCAGCAGTTTATCCCCAGTGGGCGGCTACACCTTC.

For the CDR3, the DNA is TGTGCCAGCAGTTACACTAGCGGGGGGGCGGATACGCAGTATTTT. The encoded protein is CASSYTSGGADTQYF. The rearrangement uses TRBV6-5 and TRBJ2-3; 13 bases align to TRBD2. V dropped 2 bases and J dropped 6; count of bases not matched to a gene: 2. The CDR3 spans 15 residues. CDR1 is MNHEY and CDR2 is SVGAGI in the germline V gene.

The V and J genes are TRBV5-1 and TRBJ2-5, with D maybe TRBD2 (5 bases). Trimming stripped 1 base from V and 7 bases from J, with 14 bases between. Germline-derived CDR1 and CDR2 are SGHRS and YFSETQ. This CDR3 is 14 amino acids long. The CDR3 loop reads CASSLRQDGGTQYF. The CDR3 DNA is TGCGCCAGCAGCTTGAGGCAGGATGGAGGGACCCAGTACTTC.

The V gene is TRBV19, the J gene TRBJ1-5, with 7 bases lining up with TRBD1. CDR3 length equals 16 residues. The germline V gene has CDR1 LNHDA and CDR2 SQIVND (reference sequence). The ends lost 5 bases at V and 5 bases at J; junction bases unmatched: 12. CDR3 nucleotide sequence: TGTGCCAGTAGTGAGTTAATTAAGGGGGCGGATCAGCCCCAGCATTTT. It yields the protein CASSELIKGADQPQHF.

The chain employs TRBV30 and TRBJ1-3; D perhaps matches TRBD1 (5 bases). The CDR3 is 14 residues long. Germline V gene data show CDR1 as GTSNPN and CDR2 as SVGIG (reference sequence). Trimming removed 5 bases at V and 0 bases at J, with 11 bases between. The CDR3, as DNA: TGTGCCTGGGCCCCCGGGGGCTCTGGAAACACCATATATTTT. Translation gives CAWAPGGSGNTIYF.

This clone was seen only once. This rearrangement joins TRBV7-2 to TRBJ1-2; 9 positions agree with TRBD1. V lost 0 bases and J lost 3; bases outside the gene matches: 5. Germline CDR1 is SGHTA and CDR2 is FQGNSA. The CDR3 totals 16 residues. This CDR3 is CASSLAQGARYYGYTF. The CDR3 DNA reads TGTGCCAGCAGCTTAGCACAGGGGGCGCGATACTATGGCTACACCTTC.

The gene calls are TRBV5-4 and TRBJ2-5; 15 positions agree with TRBD2. CDR1 SGHNT and CDR2 YYREEE come from the germline V gene (reference sequence). There are 18 residues in the CDR3. The V segment lost 4 bases and the J segment 0 bases; nucleotides outside the gene matches: 7. In nucleotides, the CDR3 is TGTGCCAGCAGCCCGGGACTAGCGGGGGGCATACACCAAGAGACCCAGTACTTC. This gives the protein CASSPGLAGGIHQETQYF. The full variable domain, its missing parts supplied by reference TRBV5-4 and TRBJ2-5, is ETGVTQSPTHLIKTRGQQVTLRCSSQSGHNTVSWYQQALGQGPQFIFQYYREEENGRGNFPPRFSGLQFPNYSSELNVNALELDDSALYLCASSPGLAGGIHQETQYFGPGTRLLVL.

This clone has just a few counts. The rearrangement uses TRBV30 and TRBJ2-3; 9 nucleotides align to TRBD1. The CDR3 is 14 residues long. Germline CDR1 and CDR2: GTSNPN and SVGIG (reference sequence). Trimming at V came to 4 bases and at J to 3 bases, leaving 5 bases not matched to a gene. Here the CDR3 reads CAWTQGQGTDTQYF. The CDR3 coding sequence is TGTGCCTGGACGCAGGGACAGGGTACAGATACGCAGTATTTT.

The J gene is TRBJ1-2, the V gene TRBV29-1, with TRBD1 as a possible D gene (6 bases). The CDR3 has 12 residues. Germline loops: CDR1 SQVTM, CDR2 ANQGSEA. V was shortened by 6 bases and J by 7 bases, with 15 bases between the two germline ends. CDR3: CSVDQTGTGYTF. CDR3 bases: TGCAGCGTAGACCAGACAGGAACTGGCTACACCTTC.

The gene calls are TRBV27 and TRBJ2-5; 10 bases fit TRBD1. Per the germline V gene, CDR1 is MNHEY and CDR2 is SMNVEV (reference sequence). CDR3 length equals 16 residues. The V and J ends lost 4 bases and 1 base, in that order; junction bases with no gene match: 6. The chain's CDR3 is CASSSLGQGPQETQYF. The CDR3 bases are TGTGCCAGCAGTTCTTTGGGACAGGGGCCCCAAGAGACCCAGTACTTC.

In its sample, this clone was seen a few times. This chain joins TRBV27 and TRBJ1-6; perhaps TRBD1 as D (6 bases). V was trimmed by 5 bases and J by 6 bases, leaving 14 bases between them. This CDR3 is 15 amino acids long. The germline V gene has CDR1 MNHEY and CDR2 SMNVEV (reference sequence). CDR3 in DNA: TGTGCCAGCAGTCCCGACAGGACTGTTAATTCACCCCTCCACTTT. Its protein product is CASSPDRTVNSPLHF.

The chain employs TRBV5-1 and TRBJ1-5, with unresolved D. The CDR3 sequence is 14 residues long. Trimming removed 0 bases at V and 1 base at J, with 5 bases between. The germline gives CDR1 SGHRS, CDR2 YFSETQ. For the CDR3, the DNA is TGCGCCAGCAGCTTGGCGGGAAGCAATCAGCCCCAGCATTTT. It is translated as CASSLAGSNQPQHF.

The table lists this clone with a few counts. The rearrangement uses TRBV30 and TRBJ2-7; 7 bases are a match to TRBD2. The CDR3 has 13 residues. V lost 2 bases, J lost 7 bases, and 8 bases stayed unmatched. The germline V gene encodes CDR1 GTSNPN and CDR2 SVGIG (reference sequence). Written as DNA, the CDR3 is TGTGCCTGGAGTACGGACGGGGGGAGAGAGCAGTACTTC. Translated: CAWSTDGGREQYF.

The chain employs TRBV18 and TRBJ2-1; 9 bases align to TRBD2. CDR1 and CDR2 (germline): KGHSH, LQKENI. The CDR3 contains 18 residues. The J segment lost 6 bases and the V segment lost 0 bases, leaving 12 bases of the junction unmatched. For the CDR3, the DNA is TGTGCCAGCTCACCACCGATGCTAGCGGGGTTCAATCTCAATGAGCAGTTCTTC. The encoded protein is CASSPPMLAGFNLNEQFF.

The chain couples TRBV7-2 to TRBJ2-7; 14 bases align to TRBD2. The germline V gene has CDR1 SGHTA and CDR2 FQGNSA. The CDR3 is 17 residues long. Trimming removed 0 bases from V and 2 bases from J; junction bases left unmatched: 3. CDR3 protein: CASSLAGLAGAAYEQYF. Here the CDR3 DNA reads TGTGCCAGCAGCTTAGCGGGACTAGCGGGGGCCGCCTACGAGCAGTACTTC.